This entry features one T cell receptor beta chain sequence. The record originates from a study of T cells in Graves' hyperthyroidism and ophthalmopathy. Study in general: Any treatment followed the collection of peripheral blood at initial diagnosis.

Regions amplified from RNA transcripts were the TCR beta CDR3 regions. TCR CDR3 regions were first amplified by RT-PCR with HTBI primers. TCRdb called the multiplex PCR reads again in MiXCR, with one record for every CDR3 protein. Found here are approximately 690,000 distinct CDR3 sequences, roughly 20% of them singletons; the top ten hold about 35%. V shed 4 bases and J 3 bases; nucleotides not matched to a gene: 3. The V gene's germline CDR1 is SGHVS and CDR2 FQNEAQ. This CDR3 contains 17 residues. Fresh peripheral blood, approximately 10 ml, yielded the PBMCs. Material: blood. This receptor was obtained from a man aged 30-40 years with Graves' ophthalmopathy. The chain has TRBV7-8 and TRBJ2-1; 16 bases are shared with TRBD2. The CDR3 region has the DNA TGTGCCAGCAGCTCCGGGACTAGCGGGAGGGACTACAATGAGCAGTTCTTC. This translates into CASSSGTSGRDYNEQFF.